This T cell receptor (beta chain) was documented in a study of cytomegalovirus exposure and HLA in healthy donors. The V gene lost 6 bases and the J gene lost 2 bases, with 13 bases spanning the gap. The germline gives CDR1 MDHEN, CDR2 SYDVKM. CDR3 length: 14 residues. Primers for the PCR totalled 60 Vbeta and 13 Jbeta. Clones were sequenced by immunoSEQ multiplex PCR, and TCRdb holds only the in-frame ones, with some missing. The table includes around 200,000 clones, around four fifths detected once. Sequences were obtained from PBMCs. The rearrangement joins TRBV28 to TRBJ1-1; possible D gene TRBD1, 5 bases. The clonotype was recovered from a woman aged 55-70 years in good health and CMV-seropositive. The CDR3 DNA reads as TGTGCCAGCAGCCCCGGGGGGAGAAACACTGAAGCTTTCTTT. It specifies CASSPGGRNTEAFF. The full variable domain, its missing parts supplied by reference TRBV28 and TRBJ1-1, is DVKVTQSSRYLVKRTGEKVFLECVQDMDHENMFWYRQDPGLGLRLIYFSYDVKMKEKGDIPEGYSVSREKKERFSLILESASTNQTSMYLCASSPGGRNTEAFFGQGTRLTVV.